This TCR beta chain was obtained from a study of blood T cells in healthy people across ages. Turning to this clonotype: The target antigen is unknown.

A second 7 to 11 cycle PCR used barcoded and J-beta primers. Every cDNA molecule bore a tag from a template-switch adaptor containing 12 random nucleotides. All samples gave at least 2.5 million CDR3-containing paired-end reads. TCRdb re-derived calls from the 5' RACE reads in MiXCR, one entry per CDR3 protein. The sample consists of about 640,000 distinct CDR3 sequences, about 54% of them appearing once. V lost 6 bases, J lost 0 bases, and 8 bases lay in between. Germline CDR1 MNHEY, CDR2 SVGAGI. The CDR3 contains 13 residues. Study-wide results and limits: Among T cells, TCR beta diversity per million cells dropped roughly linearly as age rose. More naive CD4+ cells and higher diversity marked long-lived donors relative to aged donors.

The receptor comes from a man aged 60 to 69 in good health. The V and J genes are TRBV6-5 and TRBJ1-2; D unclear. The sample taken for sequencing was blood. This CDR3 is CASRARTNYGYTF. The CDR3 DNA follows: TGTGCCAGCAGGGCAAGGACTAACTATGGCTACACCTTC.